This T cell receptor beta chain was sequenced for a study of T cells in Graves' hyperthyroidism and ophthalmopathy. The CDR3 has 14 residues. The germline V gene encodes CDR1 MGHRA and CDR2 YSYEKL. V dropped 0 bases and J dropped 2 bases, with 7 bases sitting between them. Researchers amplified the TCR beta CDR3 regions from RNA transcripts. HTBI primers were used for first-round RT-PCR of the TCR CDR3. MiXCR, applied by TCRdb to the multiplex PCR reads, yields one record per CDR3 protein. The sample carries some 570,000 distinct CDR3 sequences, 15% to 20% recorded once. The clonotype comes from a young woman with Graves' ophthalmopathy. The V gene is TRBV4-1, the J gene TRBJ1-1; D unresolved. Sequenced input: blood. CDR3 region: CASSQEITNTEAFF. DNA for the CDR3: TGCGCCAGCAGCCAAGAGATCACAAACACTGAAGCTTTCTTT.